This record covers a single T cell receptor (beta chain). Original processing notes: The assay estimated nucleated cells by amplifying reference gene primers. Sequencing used immunoSEQ multiplex PCR; TCRdb keeps in-frame clones, though not all of them. Clone size and the V and J calls come from that table; the DNA yielded D and trimming. The sample holds over 250,000 clones, roughly 87% seen once. Germline CDR1 is SGHAT and CDR2 is FQNNGV. The V gene lost 2 bases and the J gene lost 4 bases, with 14 bases spanning the gap. The CDR3 sequence is 15 residues long. The data stem from a study of blood T cell repertoires in COVID-19. Study at large: Samples of COVID-19 (acute and convalescent) were obtained from the United States, Italy and Spain. From T cells, B-cell-depleted T cells, or PBMCs came the material, which was cDNA or gDNA.

The TCR sequence derives from a human donor in a cohort sampled during active COVID-19. J is TRBJ1-2 and V is TRBV11-2; D gene ambiguous. Sequencing was done on a sample of peripheral blood. CDR3 sequence (DNA): TGTGCCAGCAGCTTAAACCCCGGCGGCGGCTATGGCTACACCTTC. It codes for CASSLNPGGGYGYTF.